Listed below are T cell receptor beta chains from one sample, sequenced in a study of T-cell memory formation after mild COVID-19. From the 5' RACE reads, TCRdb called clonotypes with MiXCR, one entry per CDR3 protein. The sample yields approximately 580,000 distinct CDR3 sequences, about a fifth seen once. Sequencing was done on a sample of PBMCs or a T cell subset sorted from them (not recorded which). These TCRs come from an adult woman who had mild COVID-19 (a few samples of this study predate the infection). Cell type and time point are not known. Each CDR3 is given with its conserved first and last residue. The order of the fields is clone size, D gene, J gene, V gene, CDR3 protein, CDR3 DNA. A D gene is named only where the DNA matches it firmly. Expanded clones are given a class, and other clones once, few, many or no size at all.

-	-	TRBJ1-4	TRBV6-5	CASSIYPGDKNEKLFF	TGTGCCAGCAGCATATACCCGGGAGACAAGAATGAAAAACTGTTTTTT
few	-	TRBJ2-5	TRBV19	CASSIQGPQETQYF	TGTGCCAGTAGTATACAGGGGCCACAAGAGACCCAGTACTTC
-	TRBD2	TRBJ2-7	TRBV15	CATSRLAGGYEQYF	TGTGCCACCAGCAGGCTCGCGGGGGGGTACGAGCAGTACTTC
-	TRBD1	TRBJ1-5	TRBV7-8	CASSSDRAGSNQPQHF	TGTGCCAGCAGCTCCGACAGGGCAGGCAGCAATCAGCCCCAGCATTTT
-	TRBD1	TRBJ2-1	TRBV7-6	CASSPWTGGASYNEQFF	TGTGCCAGCAGCCCGTGGACAGGGGGCGCCTCCTACAATGAGCAGTTCTTC
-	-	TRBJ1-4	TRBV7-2	CASSLAGPSTNEKLFF	TGTGCCAGCAGCTTAGCCGGACCTTCAACTAATGAAAAACTGTTTTTT
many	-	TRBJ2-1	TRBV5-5	CASSLLWDEQFF	TGTGCCAGCAGCTTGCTCTGGGATGAGCAGTTCTTC
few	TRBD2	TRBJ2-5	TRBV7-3	CASSHGLEGETQYF	TGTGCCAGCAGCCACGGACTAGAGGGAGAGACCCAGTACTTC
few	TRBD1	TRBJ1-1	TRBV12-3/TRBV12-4	CASSTHDRATEAFF	TGTGCCAGCAGCACACATGACAGGGCCACTGAAGCTTTCTTT
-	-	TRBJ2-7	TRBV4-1	CASSHSGQGLDEQYF	TGCGCCAGCAGTCACTCCGGACAGGGACTAGACGAGCAGTACTTC
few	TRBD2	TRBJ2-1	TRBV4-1	CASSRLAGGQDEQFF	TGCGCCAGCAGCCGACTAGCGGGGGGGCAGGATGAGCAGTTCTTC
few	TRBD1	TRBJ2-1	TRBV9	CASSRSRTGGDSRYNEQFF	TGTGCCAGCAGTCGTAGTAGGACAGGGGGCGATTCCCGCTACAATGAGCAGTTCTTC
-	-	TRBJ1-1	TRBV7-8	CASSPEVGGTEAFF	TGTGCCAGCAGCCCGGAGGTGGGGGGCACTGAAGCTTTCTTT
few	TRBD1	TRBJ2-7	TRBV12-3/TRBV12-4	CASSPGRDSPHYEQYF	TGTGCCAGCAGCCCTGGAAGGGACAGTCCCCACTACGAGCAGTACTTC
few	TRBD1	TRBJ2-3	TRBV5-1	CASSMTGANTDTQYF	TGCGCCAGCAGCATGACAGGGGCGAACACAGATACGCAGTATTTT
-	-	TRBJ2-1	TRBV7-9	CASSLDLVTGVTEQFF	TGTGCCAGCAGCTTAGACCTCGTTACGGGAGTGACTGAGCAGTTCTTC
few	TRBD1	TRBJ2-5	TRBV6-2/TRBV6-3	CASSYRGTGEETQYF	TGTGCCAGCAGTTACCGGGGGACAGGGGAAGAGACCCAGTACTTC
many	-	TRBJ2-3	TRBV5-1	CASSLEGSDTQYF	TGCGCCAGCAGCTTGGAAGGGTCAGATACGCAGTATTTT
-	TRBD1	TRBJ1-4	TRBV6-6	CASSYGRGLINEKLFF	TGTGCCAGCAGTTATGGAAGGGGGCTAATTAATGAAAAACTGTTTTTT
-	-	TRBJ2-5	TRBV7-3	CASRFGGHLQETQYF	TGTGCCAGCAGGTTCGGGGGACACCTCCAAGAGACCCAGTACTTC
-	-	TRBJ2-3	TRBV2	CASSESVASADTQYF	TGTGCCAGCAGTGAATCCGTGGCTAGTGCAGATACGCAGTATTTT
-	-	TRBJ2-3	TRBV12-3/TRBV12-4	CASSLTPATDTQYF	TGTGCCAGCAGTTTAACCCCAGCCACAGATACGCAGTATTTT
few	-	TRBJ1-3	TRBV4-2	CASSQDLRGTGNTIYF	TGTGCCAGCAGCCAAGATCTGCGGGGGACTGGAAACACCATATATTTT
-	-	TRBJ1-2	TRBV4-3	CASSQEGYRYGYTF	TGCGCCAGCAGCCAAGAAGGGTATCGCTATGGCTACACCTTC
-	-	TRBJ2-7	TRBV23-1	CASRVYEQYF	TGCGCCAGCAGGGTCTACGAGCAGTACTTC
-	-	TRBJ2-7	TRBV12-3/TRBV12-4	CASSRYQAGTYEQYF	TGTGCCAGCAGTCGTTATCAGGCCGGCACCTACGAGCAGTACTTC
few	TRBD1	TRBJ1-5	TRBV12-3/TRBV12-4	CASSMDRVDQPQHF	TGTGCCAGCAGCATGGACAGGGTAGATCAGCCCCAGCATTTT
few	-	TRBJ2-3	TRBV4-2	CASSQDSGARTDTQYF	TGTGCCAGCAGCCAAGATTCGGGGGCTAGGACAGATACGCAGTATTTT